This T cell receptor beta chain was captured in a study of spatial heterogeneity in lung cancer. For the study at large: As counted in raw reads, each unique TCR and UMI combination appeared more than ten times on average. The study, taken as a whole, reports: At tumor resection, ubiquitous expanded TCRs were detected in blood more often than later.

This clonotype was observed at least ten times. Antigen: not known. The time point was: sample taken at primary tumor resection. From tumor, nontumor lung or frozen PBMC, whole RNA was taken unsorted for sequencing. The approximately 67 donors had untreated early-stage non-small cell lung cancer. Using its own MiXCR run on the 5' RACE reads, TCRdb lists one record per CDR3 protein. The table shows tens of thousands of distinct CDR3 sequences, with roughly an eighth occurring only once. Trimming shortened V by 3 bases and J by 9 bases, and 18 bases separated the two germline ends. Germline CDR1 and CDR2: LGHDT and YNNKEL (reference sequence). This CDR3 spans 15 amino acids.

The chain carries TRBV3-1 and TRBJ1-5; possible D gene TRBD1, 6 bases. The clonotype originates from a male donor with early-stage non-small cell lung cancer. The source material was PBMCs, sampled at surgery. This chain's CDR3 is CASSQNTQGVGPQHF. The CDR3 DNA is TGTGCCAGCAGCCAGAATACACAGGGCGTGGGGCCCCAGCATTTT.